This passage covers 24 T cell receptor beta chains from one sample sequenced in a study of blood T cells in healthy people across ages. A second about 6 to 12 cycle PCR used barcoded and J-beta primers. TCRdb reprocessed the 5' RACE reads via MiXCR and lists one record per CDR3 protein. Here the sample spans about 1,600,000 distinct CDR3 sequences, 35% to 45% being singletons. Sequencing used blood. These receptors originate from a woman younger than 30 in good health.

The chain recombines TRBV27 with TRBJ2-1; D unclear. This CDR3 is built from 14 residues. V was trimmed by 5 bases and J by 8 bases, leaving 16 bases between them. CDR1 MNHEY and CDR2 SMNVEV come from the germline V gene (reference sequence). The CDR3 DNA reads as TGTGCCAGCAGTCCCACAACAGCGCCCGATGAGCAGTTCTTC. Its translation is CASSPTTAPDEQFF.

The chain has TRBV7-8 and TRBJ2-7; 9 bases agree with TRBD2. The CDR3 is 14 residues long. The V and J ends lost 1 base and 6 bases, in that order; junction bases with no gene match: 4. Germline V CDR1 and CDR2: SGHVS, FQNEAQ. CDR3 coding DNA: TGTGCCAGCAGCTTAGGGCGGGGGGGTGGCGAGCAGTACTTC. It specifies CASSLGRGGGEQYF.

V gene TRBV5-1 combines with J gene TRBJ1-1; TRBD1 aligns across 7 bases. In germline, CDR1 is SGHRS, CDR2 YFSETQ. CDR3 length: 12 residues. V trimming: 5 bases; J trimming: 7 bases; junction bases outside the gene matches: 5. The CDR3 reads CASSTGAGEAFF. CDR3 nucleotide sequence: TGCGCCAGCAGTACAGGGGCAGGTGAAGCTTTCTTT. The full variable domain, rest sourced from reference TRBV5-1 and TRBJ1-1, is KAGVTQTPRYLIKTRGQQVTLSCSPISGHRSVSWYQQTPGQGLQFLFEYFSETQRNKGNFPGRFSGRQFSNSRSEMNVSTLELGDSALYLCASSTGAGEAFFGQGTRLTVV.

The CDR3 loop reads CASSLRTGNSYGYTF. The CDR3 DNA sequence: TGTGCCAGCTCACTCAGGACAGGCAACTCCTATGGCTACACCTTC. The chain uses TRBV18 and TRBJ1-2; 7 nucleotides align to TRBD1. This CDR3 contains 15 residues. Germline V lookup: CDR1 KGHSH, CDR2 LQKENI. With V trimmed by 4 bases and J by 4 bases, 9 bases remained unmatched.

This clonotype was seen more than once but under ten times. The rearrangement joins TRBV6-5 to TRBJ2-1; 13 bases line up with TRBD2. This CDR3 has 17 residues. Trimming cost V 2 bases and J 9 bases; bases outside gene matches: 10. Germline CDR1 reads MNHEY; CDR2 reads SVGAGI. CDR3 loop: CASSYGSTSGGPGEQFF. CDR3 coding DNA: TGTGCCAGCAGTTACGGGTCGACTAGCGGGGGGCCAGGTGAGCAGTTCTTC.

Remarks on this clonotype: One junction end disagrees with the germline gene, perhaps due to a read error. The chain employs TRBV6-6 and TRBJ1-4, with D perhaps matching TRBD1 (6 bases). The CDR3 sequence is 14 residues long. The germline V gene encodes CDR1 MNHNY and CDR2 SVGAGI (reference sequence). The CDR3 is CTSATGGLNEKLFF. For the CDR3, the DNA is TGTACCAGCGCCACCGGGGGCCTCAATGAAAAACTGTTTTTT.

V and J are TRBV21-1 and TRBJ1-1; TRBD1, the table's D call, lacks a check against the DNA. TRBV21-1 corresponds to a pseudogene. The CDR3 has 17 amino acids. As DNA, the CDR3 is TGTGCCAGCAGCAAAGCAGGGACAGGGGGACCGAACACTGAAGCTTTCTTT. Protein: CASSKAGTGGPNTEAFF.

The chain couples TRBV12-3 or TRBV12-4 to TRBJ2-7; D is unresolved. The last part of the DNA fits TRBJ2-5 better; the J call may be wrong. CDR3 length: 12 residues. The CDR3 protein is CASSILQETQYF. Here the CDR3 DNA reads TGTGCCAGCAGCATCCTCCAAGAGACCCAGTACTTC.

The chain carries TRBV29-1 and TRBJ2-5; 10 nucleotides agree with TRBD1. With 4 bases clipped from V and 4 bases from J, the junction kept 6 bases outside the gene matches. CDR1 and CDR2 (germline): SQVTM, ANQGSEA. This CDR3 region has 14 residues. The DNA of the CDR3 is TGCAGCGTTGCGGGACAGGGGAACTTAGAGACCCAGTACTTC. It yields the protein CSVAGQGNLETQYF.

Only a few counts were recorded for this clonotype. J is TRBJ2-1 and V is TRBV13, with D perhaps matching TRBD1 or TRBD2 (5 bases each). V lost 4 bases, J lost 6 bases, and 13 bases lay in between. This CDR3 is 14 amino acids long. Germline CDR1 reads PRHDT; CDR2 reads FYEKMQ (reference sequence). CDR3 bases: TGTGCCAGCAGCTACCGGGACCTCGCCAATGAGCAGTTCTTC. It codes for CASSYRDLANEQFF.

DNA of the CDR3: TGTGCCAGCAGTTATACTAGCGCCGGAGGCGATACGCAGTATTTT. It yields the protein CASSYTSAGGDTQYF. The V call is TRBV6-6, the J call TRBJ2-3, with TRBD2 matching 7 bases. The CDR3 runs to 15 residues. CDR1 and CDR2 (germline): MNHNY, SVGAGI (reference sequence). J was trimmed by 6 bases and V by 3 bases; bases with no gene match: 9.

The chain has TRBV6-5 and TRBJ2-7; 8 bases align to TRBD1. J was trimmed by 4 bases and V by 6 bases; bases with no gene match: 11. CDR1 and CDR2 (germline): MNHEY, SVGAGI. The length of the CDR3 is 15 residues. In DNA, the CDR3 is TGTGCCAGCAGGACAGGGGCCACATCTTTTTACGAGCAGTACTTC. Its protein is CASRTGATSFYEQYF.

The chain recombines TRBV20-1 with TRBJ1-2; unclear D gene. Between the trimmed V and J ends, which lost 3 bases and 8 bases, there was a span of 13 bases. The CDR3 length is 12 residues. Germline V gene lookup returns CDR1 DFQATT and CDR2 SNEGSKA (reference sequence). CDR3 sequence: CSASGPGWGYTF. The DNA for the CDR3 is TGCAGTGCTAGCGGGCCAGGCTGGGGCTACACCTTC.

As regards this clonotype: At one of its ends the junction is not consistent with the germline gene, which may arise from a read error. This sequence joins TRBV12-3 or TRBV12-4 and TRBJ2-3; 13 positions match TRBD2. The CDR3 loop spans 17 amino acids. CDR3 sequence: CASSPGLAGESTDTQYF. In DNA form, the CDR3 reads TGTGCCAGCAGCCCCGGACTAGCGGGGGAAAGCACGGATACGCAGTATTTT.

The chain carries TRBV27 and TRBJ2-1; TRBD2 agrees at 12 bases. Matching the DNA end better, TRBJ2-7 makes the J call doubtful. This CDR3 spans 18 amino acids. Germline V CDR1 and CDR2: MNHEY, SMNVEV (reference sequence). The CDR3 spells CASSLPTSGRSPYNEQYF. In DNA form, the CDR3 reads TGTGCCAGCAGTTTACCGACTAGCGGGAGATCCCCCTACAATGAGCAGTACTTC.

The genes are TRBV5-1 and TRBJ2-7; 9 nucleotides match TRBD1. Germline V gene lookup returns CDR1 SGHRS and CDR2 YFSETQ. The CDR3 length is 15 residues. The ends lost 3 bases at V and 0 bases at J; junction bases unmatched: 4. CDR3 region: CASSWTGASSYEQYF. CDR3 coding DNA: TGCGCCAGCAGCTGGACAGGGGCTTCCTCCTACGAGCAGTACTTC.

This clonotype turned up a few times. The chain is built from TRBV5-1 and TRBJ2-5, with 10 nucleotides matching TRBD2. In germline, CDR1 is SGHRS, CDR2 YFSETQ. V was clipped by 1 base and J by 5 bases; unmatched bases: 14. The CDR3 loop spans 18 amino acids. DNA for the CDR3: TGCGCCAGCAGCTTGATTGTCTCGGGACTAGCGCCGGAGGAGACCCAGTACTTC. This sequence encodes CASSLIVSGLAPEETQYF.

The J gene is TRBJ2-1, the V gene TRBV20-1; D possibly corresponds to TRBD2 (7 bases). The V end was cut by 6 bases, the J end by 0 bases, with 12 bases between. The CDR3 has 14 residues. Per the germline V gene, CDR1 is DFQATT and CDR2 is SNEGSKA (reference sequence). CDR3 nucleotides: TGCAGTGCCAAGGGGGGGGGCTCCTACAATGAGCAGTTCTTC. Residues: CSAKGGGSYNEQFF.

Only a few counts were recorded for this clonotype. CDR3 amino acids: CASTRDRGRQPQHF. The CDR3 DNA is TGTGCCAGCACTCGGGACAGGGGTCGTCAGCCCCAGCATTTT. The chain uses TRBV6-1 and TRBJ1-5; 10 bases match TRBD1. CDR3 size: 14 residues. V gave up 7 bases and J gave up 6 bases; unmatched junction bases: 6. Looked up from germline, CDR1 is MNHNS and CDR2 is SASEGT.

This clonotype was recorded only once. The chain is built from TRBV6-5 and TRBJ2-1; TRBD1 or TRBD2 may be the D gene (6 bases each). The length of the CDR3 is 13 residues. The V end lost 8 bases, the J end lost 6 bases, and 14 bases lay between the germline ends. Germline V gene sequence: CDR1 MNHEY, CDR2 SVGAGI. The CDR3 region is CASGGQTGNEQFF. The CDR3 region has the DNA TGTGCCAGCGGGGGGCAGACCGGCAATGAGCAGTTCTTC.

This rearrangement joins TRBV6-5 to TRBJ2-1; 9 bases match TRBD2. V shed 10 bases, J shed 0 bases, and the junction held 7 bases outside the gene matches. The germline CDR1 and CDR2 sequences are MNHEY and SVGAGI. The CDR3 consists of 15 residues. DNA for the CDR3: TGTGCCACCCTTAGCGGGGGCCACTCCTACAATGAGCAGTTCTTC. Translation gives CATLSGGHSYNEQFF.

The chain has TRBV6-1 and TRBJ2-2, with D perhaps matching TRBD1 (6 bases). The CDR3 totals 15 residues. The V end was cut by 6 bases, the J end by 5 bases, with 16 bases between. Germline assignment: CDR1 MNHNS and CDR2 SASEGT. CDR3 in amino acids: CASRRGSAETGELFF. The CDR3 coding sequence is TGTGCCAGCAGGAGGGGGTCAGCGGAAACCGGGGAGCTGTTTTTT.

The rearrangement joins TRBV20-1 to TRBJ2-3, with a tentative D call TRBD1 (5 bases). V dropped 6 bases and J dropped 1 base, with 14 bases sitting between them. CDR1 is DFQATT and CDR2 is SNEGSKA in the germline V gene (reference sequence). CDR3 length: 14 residues. In DNA, the CDR3 is TGCAGTGCCACCCCTCCGACAGGCACAGATACGCAGTATTTT. Protein product: CSATPPTGTDTQYF.

The V gene is TRBV10-3, the J gene TRBJ2-5, with D unclear. V gave up 4 bases and J gave up 3 bases, with 15 bases separating them. Germline values: CDR1 ENHRY, CDR2 SYGVKD. This CDR3 has 15 residues. The CDR3 spells CAISAVALTEETQYF. CDR3 sequence (DNA): TGTGCCATCAGTGCAGTGGCACTAACAGAAGAGACCCAGTACTTC.